This T cell receptor (beta chain) originates from a study of T cell changes during pregnancy in multiple sclerosis. Assay used: immunoSEQ multiplex PCR; TCRdb lists only in-frame clones, some missing. The data contain about 25,000 clones, about 87% of them singletons. This CDR3 has 12 residues. Germline loops: CDR1 SNHLY, CDR2 FYNNEI. V was pared by 7 bases and J by 8 bases, with 4 bases of the junction left unmatched. The chain links TRBV2 to TRBJ1-2; 10 bases line up with TRBD1. This sequence was found in a female donor in good health, enrolled as a control in a pregnancy study. The sample was CD4+ T cells from peripheral blood mononuclear cells, taken in the second trimester of pregnancy. DNA for the CDR3: TGTGCCAGCATCGGGACAGGGGAAGGCTACACCTTC. Translating gives CASIGTGEGYTF.